This entry features one TCR beta chain sequence. In the original analysis: Reference gene primer amplification gave estimated nucleated cell counts. Produced via immunoSEQ multiplex PCR; TCRdb's table is partial and in-frame only. That table supplies the V and J calls and clone size; D and trimming were determined from the DNA. The sample includes 200,000 to 300,000 clones, about nine tenths of them seen just once. The data originate from a study of blood T cell repertoires in COVID-19. V shed 7 bases and J shed 2 bases, with 7 bases lying between them. This CDR3 has 13 residues. Germline-derived CDR1 and CDR2 are KGHDR and SFDVKD.

The chain recombines TRBV24-1 with TRBJ1-4, with unresolved D. The specimen was peripheral blood. The sequence derives from a man between 60 and 70 years old who had recovered from COVID-19. This chain's CDR3 is CATSPSTNEKLFF. The CDR3 region has the DNA TGTGCCACCAGCCCCAGTACTAATGAAAAACTGTTTTTT.